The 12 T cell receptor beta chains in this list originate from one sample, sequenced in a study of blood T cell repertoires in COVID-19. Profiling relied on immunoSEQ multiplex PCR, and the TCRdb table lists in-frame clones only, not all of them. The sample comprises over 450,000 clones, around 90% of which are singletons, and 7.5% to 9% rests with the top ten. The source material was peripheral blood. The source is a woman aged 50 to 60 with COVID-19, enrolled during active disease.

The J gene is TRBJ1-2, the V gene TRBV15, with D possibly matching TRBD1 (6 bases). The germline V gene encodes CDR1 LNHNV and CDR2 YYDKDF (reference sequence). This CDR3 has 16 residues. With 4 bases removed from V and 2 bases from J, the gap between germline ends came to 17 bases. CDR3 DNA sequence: TGTGCCACCAGCATCCACTACGGACAGTCGAACTATGGCTACACCTTC. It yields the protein CATSIHYGQSNYGYTF.

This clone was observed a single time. CDR3 sequence reads: CASSLWGVSGAEAFF. CDR3 in DNA: TGTGCCAGCAGTTTATGGGGGGTCTCGGGGGCTGAAGCTTTCTTT. The V call is TRBV27, the J call TRBJ1-1; D is possibly TRBD1 (5 bases). In germline, CDR1 is MNHEY, CDR2 SMNVEV (reference sequence). Deletions cut 1 base from V and 6 bases from J, with 15 bases between. This CDR3 is 15 amino acids long.

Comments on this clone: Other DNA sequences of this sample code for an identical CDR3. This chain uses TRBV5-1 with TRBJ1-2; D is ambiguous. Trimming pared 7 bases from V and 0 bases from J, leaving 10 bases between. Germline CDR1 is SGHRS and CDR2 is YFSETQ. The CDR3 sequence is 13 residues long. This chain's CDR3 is CASSPTANYGYTF. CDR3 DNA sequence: TGCGCCAGCTCCCCGACTGCTAACTATGGCTACACCTTC.

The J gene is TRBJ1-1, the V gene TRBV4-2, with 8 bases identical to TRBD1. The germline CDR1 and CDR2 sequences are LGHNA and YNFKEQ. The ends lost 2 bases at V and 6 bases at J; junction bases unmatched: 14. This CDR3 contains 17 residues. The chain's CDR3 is CASSQHSGGPPPSEAFF. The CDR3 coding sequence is TGTGCCAGCAGCCAACACTCAGGGGGCCCACCGCCCTCTGAAGCTTTCTTT.

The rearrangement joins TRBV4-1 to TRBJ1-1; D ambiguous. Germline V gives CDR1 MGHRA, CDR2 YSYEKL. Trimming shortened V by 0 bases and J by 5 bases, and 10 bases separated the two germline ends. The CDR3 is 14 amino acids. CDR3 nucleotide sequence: TGCGCCAGCAGCCAAGATCAAGGGAGGACTGAAGCTTTCTTT. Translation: CASSQDQGRTEAFF.

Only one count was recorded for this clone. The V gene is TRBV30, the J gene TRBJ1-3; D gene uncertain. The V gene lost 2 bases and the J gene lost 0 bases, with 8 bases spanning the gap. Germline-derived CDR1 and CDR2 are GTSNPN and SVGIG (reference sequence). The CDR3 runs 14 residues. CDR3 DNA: TGTGCCTGGAGTAGAGCCTACTCTGGAAACACCATATATTTT. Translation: CAWSRAYSGNTIYF.

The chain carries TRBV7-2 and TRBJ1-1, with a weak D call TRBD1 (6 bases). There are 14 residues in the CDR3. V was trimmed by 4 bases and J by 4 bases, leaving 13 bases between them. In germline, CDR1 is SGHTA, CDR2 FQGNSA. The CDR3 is CASSWQGSGTEAFF. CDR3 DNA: TGTGCCAGCAGCTGGCAGGGGTCGGGCACTGAAGCTTTCTTT.

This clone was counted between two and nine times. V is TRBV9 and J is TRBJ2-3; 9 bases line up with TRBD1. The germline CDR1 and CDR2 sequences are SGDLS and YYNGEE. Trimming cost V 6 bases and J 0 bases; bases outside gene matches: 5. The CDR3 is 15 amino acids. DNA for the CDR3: TGTGCCAGCACTAGGGACAGGGCTAGCACAGATACGCAGTATTTT. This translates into CASTRDRASTDTQYF.

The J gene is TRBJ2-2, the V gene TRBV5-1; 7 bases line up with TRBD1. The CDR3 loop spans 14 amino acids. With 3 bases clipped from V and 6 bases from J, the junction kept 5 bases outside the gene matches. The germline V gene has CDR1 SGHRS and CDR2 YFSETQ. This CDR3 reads CASSSQGWAGELFF. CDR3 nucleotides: TGCGCCAGCAGCTCACAGGGGTGGGCCGGGGAGCTGTTTTTT.

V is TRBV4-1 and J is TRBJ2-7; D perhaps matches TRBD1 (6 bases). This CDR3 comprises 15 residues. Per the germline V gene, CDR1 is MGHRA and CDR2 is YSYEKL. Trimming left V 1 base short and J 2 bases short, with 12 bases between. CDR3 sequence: CASSQVVTGAYEQYF. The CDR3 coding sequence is TGCGCCAGCAGCCAAGTCGTGACAGGAGCCTACGAGCAGTACTTC.

The CDR3 nucleotides are TGTGCCAGCAGTGAGACAGTAAGGTCCGGGGAGCTGTTTTTT. It codes for CASSETVRSGELFF. This chain uses TRBV6-4 with TRBJ2-2, with a tentative D call TRBD1 (5 bases). V lost 3 bases and J lost 6, with 11 bases in between. CDR3 size: 14 residues. CDR1 is MRHNA, CDR2 SNTAGT, per germline.

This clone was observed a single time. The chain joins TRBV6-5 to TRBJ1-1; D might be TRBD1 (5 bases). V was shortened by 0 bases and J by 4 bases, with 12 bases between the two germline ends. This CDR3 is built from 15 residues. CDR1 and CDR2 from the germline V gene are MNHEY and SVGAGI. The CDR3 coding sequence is TGTGCCAGCAGTTACTCCCAGGGAGGGAGCACTGAAGCTTTCTTT. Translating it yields CASSYSQGGSTEAFF.